Sequencing of this TCR beta chain was carried out in a study of T cells in Graves' hyperthyroidism and ophthalmopathy. Study results and caveats: Classification by a 13 V-J model distinguished ophthalmopathy from stable hyperthyroidism. Among thyroid clonotypes expanded above 0.001, most also appeared in blood.

The CDR3 regions of TCR beta were amplified from RNA transcripts. TCR CDR3 underwent first-round RT-PCR with the HTBI primer set. TCRdb passed the multiplex PCR reads through MiXCR, listing each CDR3 protein once. The sample has 370,000 or so distinct CDR3 sequences, around 25% seen once. In this sample, this clonotype turned up many times. Its matching antigen is unknown. The CDR3 extends over 13 amino acids. The germline V gene encodes CDR1 MDHEN and CDR2 SYDVKM. The germline V and J ends were trimmed by 6 bases and 6 bases, with 11 bases remaining between them. Diagnoses rested on clinical symptoms, serum thyroxine and TRAb, thyroid ultrasound and orbital computed tomography.

V and J are TRBV28 and TRBJ2-2; D unresolved. The specimen was blood. This receptor was taken from a man over 45 with Graves' hyperthyroidism. CDR3 region: CASREREAGELFF. The CDR3 coding sequence is TGTGCCAGCAGGGAAAGAGAGGCCGGGGAGCTGTTTTTT.